The source of this TCR beta chain is a study of shared clonotypes between healthy human individuals. Across the study: CD4 naive and CD4 memory each took three plates per donor, while CD8 naive took two and CD8 memory one. Overall study findings and caveats: Sharing across four donors was seen in 4% to 5.5% of naive CD4 clonotypes.

Method: immunoSEQ multiplex PCR; TCRdb's copy keeps in-frame clones and lacks some. The sample carries over a million clones, 75% to 85% recorded once. In germline, CDR1 is MGHDK, CDR2 SYGVNS. Unmatched junction bases numbered 12, after V lost 3 bases and J lost 4 bases. The CDR3 is 17 amino acids. Details on this clone: Its antigen remains unknown.

Healthy HIV-negative adults without recent acute infections or vaccinations served as donors. The receptor comes from a young man in good health. Some clones in this sample may be carry-over from other donors' samples. V and J are TRBV25-1 and TRBJ2-1; 7 bases agree with TRBD2. What was sequenced was memory CD4+ T cells from PBMCs. Subset denoted: CD45RA-negative fraction. The CDR3 reads CASSDFRFAGAYNEQFF. The CDR3 DNA reads TGTGCCAGCAGTGACTTCCGCTTTGCGGGAGCATACAATGAGCAGTTCTTC.